The entry that follows covers one TCR beta chain sequence. Its antigen is unknown. The germline V and J ends were trimmed by 3 bases and 2 bases, with 18 bases remaining between them. This CDR3 has 16 residues. Germline assignment: CDR1 SQVTM and CDR2 ANQGSEA. The PCR used 60 Vbeta and 13 Jbeta primers. Assay used: immunoSEQ multiplex PCR; TCRdb lists only in-frame clones, some missing. This sample carries 200,000 to 250,000 clones, with roughly 0.98% going to the ten biggest clones. These donors counted as nominally healthy when sampled, but unrecorded immune exposures were likely. The data originate from a study of cytomegalovirus exposure and HLA in healthy donors. Across the study: As released early, the data held approximately 80 million unique TCRs from HLA-typed donors.

Points from the study as a whole: Across HLA loci, a later analysis found differing TCR association rates, with DRB1 most and HLA-C fewest. 164 TCR beta chains were listed as cytomegalovirus-associated.

The sequence was collected from a woman aged 25 to 39 in good health and CMV-seropositive. The sample taken for sequencing was PBMCs. The chain couples TRBV29-1 to TRBJ2-3; possibly TRBD2 for D (6 bases). DNA of the CDR3: TGCAGCGTTGATTTTACAGCGGGCTCCCCCACAGATACGCAGTATTTT. This gives the protein CSVDFTAGSPTDTQYF.